Following are 18 T cell receptor beta chains from one sample sequenced in a study of shared clonotypes between healthy human individuals. Here immunoSEQ multiplex PCR was the method, and the copy in TCRdb shows in-frame clones only, minus some. The sample includes roughly 1,800,000 clones, about 95% seen only once; the top ten take more than 0.95%. Terminally differentiated effector memory CD45RA+ cells were excluded from the naive CD8 cells, which were CD45RO-negative and positively selected for CCR7. Sequenced material: naive CD8+ T cells sorted from blood. The origin of the receptors is a man between 18 and 35 years old in good health.

This clone was observed a handful of times. V is TRBV30 and J is TRBJ2-3, with 7 nucleotides matching TRBD1. Trimming cost V 0 bases and J 6 bases; bases outside gene matches: 9. Germline assignment: CDR1 GTSNPN and CDR2 SVGIG (reference sequence). The CDR3 contains 15 residues. The CDR3 DNA reads as TGTGCCTGGAGTGTAGGGGGCACGCCTGGGGATACGCAGTATTTT. It encodes CAWSVGGTPGDTQYF.

This chain uses TRBV7-8 with TRBJ1-1; perhaps TRBD1 as D (6 bases). V gave up 1 base and J gave up 7 bases, with 10 bases separating them. Germline V gene data show CDR1 as SGHVS and CDR2 as FQNEAQ. The CDR3 is 13 amino acids. CDR3 coding DNA: TGTGCCAGCAGCTTAGAAGTGACAGGTGAAGCTTTCTTT. Translated, it gives CASSLEVTGEAFF.

V and J are TRBV7-9 and TRBJ1-1; D remains unclear. V dropped 5 bases and J dropped 8 bases, with 12 bases sitting between them. This CDR3 contains 12 residues. Germline assignment: CDR1 SEHNR and CDR2 FQNEAQ (reference sequence). The CDR3 loop reads CASSPQTDEAFF. As DNA, the CDR3 is TGTGCCAGCAGCCCCCAGACGGACGAAGCTTTCTTT.

The chain has TRBV6-5 and TRBJ2-7, with a tentative D call TRBD1 (6 bases). CDR3 size: 13 residues. Trimming took 1 base from V and 5 from J, leaving 9 bases between them. Germline CDR1 MNHEY, CDR2 SVGAGI. The CDR3 is CASSYLGGHEQYF. CDR3 sequence (DNA): TGTGCCAGCAGTTACTTAGGGGGACACGAGCAGTACTTC.

The J gene is TRBJ2-1, the V gene TRBV4-1; weak D call: TRBD1 (5 bases). The CDR3 is 15 residues long. The V end was cut by 2 bases, the J end by 10 bases, with 18 bases between. Germline CDR1 and CDR2: MGHRA and YSYEKL. CDR3 nucleotide sequence: TGCGCCAGCAGCCAACCGAGTGGGGCAATTCAAGAGCAGTTCTTC. It is translated as CASSQPSGAIQEQFF.

The chain links TRBV29-1 to TRBJ2-5; 9 bases are a match to TRBD1. Germline values: CDR1 SQVTM, CDR2 ANQGSEA. CDR3 length equals 14 residues. Trimming cost V 8 bases and J 7 bases; bases outside gene matches: 14. CDR3 nucleotides: TGCAGCACGACAGGGGGGCCTTACGATGTGACCCAGTACTTC. It encodes CSTTGGPYDVTQYF.

The V and J genes are TRBV27 and TRBJ2-5, with 8 positions matching TRBD2. The length of the CDR3 is 16 residues. With V trimmed by 4 bases and J by 7 bases, 14 bases remained unmatched. Per germline, CDR1 MNHEY and CDR2 SMNVEV (reference sequence). CDR3 nucleotides: TGTGCCAGCAGTTCGTGGACTAGCAGGAGTCTCGGGACCCAGTACTTC. Protein sequence: CASSSWTSRSLGTQYF.

CDR3 in amino acids: CASSSGQGGIEQYF. CDR3 DNA sequence: TGCGCCAGCAGCTCGGGACAGGGAGGGATCGAGCAGTACTTC. The chain combines TRBV5-1 with TRBJ2-7; 9 nucleotides agree with TRBD1. Germline assignment: CDR1 SGHRS and CDR2 YFSETQ. This CDR3 comprises 14 residues. V was pared by 3 bases and J by 6 bases, with 7 bases of the junction left unmatched.

This sequence joins TRBV6-1 and TRBJ1-3; 7 bases are a match to TRBD1. The CDR3 totals 13 residues. Trimming took 4 bases from V and 8 from J; bases not matched to a gene: 5. Germline V gene data show CDR1 as MNHNS and CDR2 as SASEGT. The CDR3 loop is CASSGTGDDTIYF. Written as DNA, the CDR3 is TGTGCCAGCAGTGGGACAGGAGATGACACCATATATTTT.

The chain joins TRBV27 to TRBJ2-7; 7 nucleotides agree with TRBD1. This CDR3 spans 16 amino acids. J lost 3 bases, V lost 0 bases, and 8 bases had no gene match. Germline assignment: CDR1 MNHEY and CDR2 SMNVEV (reference sequence). CDR3 region: CASSLSSRGTLYEQYF. For the CDR3, the DNA is TGTGCCAGCAGTTTATCGTCCAGGGGGACCCTCTACGAGCAGTACTTC.

The chain links TRBV5-5 to TRBJ1-1; D unresolved. This CDR3 is 15 amino acids long. Trimming cost V 4 bases and J 0 bases, with 13 bases left between them. Germline CDR1 is SGHKS and CDR2 is YYEKEE (reference sequence). The CDR3 spells CASSLPEPMNTEAFF. The CDR3 DNA reads TGTGCCAGCAGCCTGCCGGAGCCCATGAACACTGAAGCTTTCTTT.

This clone was counted once. V is TRBV6-5 and J is TRBJ2-5, with unresolved D. There are 15 residues in the CDR3. The V and J ends lost 2 bases and 2 bases respectively, with 12 bases between them. Germline CDR1 reads MNHEY; CDR2 reads SVGAGI. The CDR3 region is CASSYGGLEQETQYF. CDR3 in DNA: TGTGCCAGCAGTTACGGTGGCTTGGAACAAGAGACCCAGTACTTC.

The V call is TRBV25-1, the J call TRBJ2-1, with D unclear. The CDR3 is 12 amino acids. Trimming left V 5 bases short and J 7 bases short, with 9 bases between. Germline CDR1 and CDR2: MGHDK and SYGVNS. The CDR3: CASSFTFNEQFF. Here the CDR3 DNA reads TGTGCCAGCAGTTTCACCTTTAATGAGCAGTTCTTC. Full variable domain (missing parts from reference TRBV25-1 and TRBJ2-1): EADIYQTPRYLVIGTGKKITLECSQTMGHDKMYWYQQDPGMELHLIHYSYGVNSTEKGDLSSESTVSRIRTEHFPLTLESARPSHTSQYLCASSFTFNEQFFGPGTRLTVL.

DNA for the CDR3: TGTGCCACCAGTCCCGGACAGGGTGGTGAAAAACTGTTTTTT. This encodes CATSPGQGGEKLFF. The chain joins TRBV15 to TRBJ1-4; 8 nucleotides match TRBD1. The CDR3 spans 14 residues. After removal of 6 bases from V and 7 bases from J, the junction contained 7 bases not matched to a gene. Germline V lookup: CDR1 LNHNV, CDR2 YYDKDF (reference sequence).

The chain recombines TRBV29-1 with TRBJ1-2; D uncertain. The V and J ends lost 3 bases and 0 bases respectively, with 17 bases between them. The length of the CDR3 is 16 residues. The germline V gene has CDR1 SQVTM and CDR2 ANQGSEA. DNA of the CDR3: TGCAGCGTTGAGGGAGAGGAGGACTCTTCTAACTATGGCTACACCTTC. Its protein product is CSVEGEEDSSNYGYTF.

The chain carries TRBV4-1 and TRBJ1-6; 9 nucleotides agree with TRBD1. From germline, CDR1 is MGHRA and CDR2 YSYEKL. The CDR3 totals 15 residues. J gave up 10 bases and V 1 base, and 5 bases lay outside the gene matches. The CDR3 DNA is TGCGCCAGCAGCCAAGTCGGGACAGGGCAATCACCCCTCCACTTT. It translates to CASSQVGTGQSPLHF.

This clone was seen just once. The chain carries TRBV4-3 and TRBJ2-1; TRBD2 might be the D (6 bases). CDR3 length: 17 amino acids. Germline V gene sequence: CDR1 LGHNA, CDR2 YSLEER. V lost 3 bases to trimming and J lost 3 bases, with 18 bases between them. This CDR3 reads CASSQIWVRGGYNEQFF. The CDR3 DNA follows: TGCGCCAGCAGCCAGATCTGGGTGCGGGGAGGCTACAATGAGCAGTTCTTC.

The chain carries TRBV27 and TRBJ2-2; 9 bases map to TRBD1. The CDR3 totals 16 residues. Germline V CDR1 and CDR2: MNHEY, SMNVEV (reference sequence). V trimming: 0 bases; J trimming: 3 bases; junction bases outside the gene matches: 2. The CDR3, as DNA: TGTGCCAGCAGTTTATCGACAGGGGGTTACACCGGGGAGCTGTTTTTT. It codes for CASSLSTGGYTGELFF.